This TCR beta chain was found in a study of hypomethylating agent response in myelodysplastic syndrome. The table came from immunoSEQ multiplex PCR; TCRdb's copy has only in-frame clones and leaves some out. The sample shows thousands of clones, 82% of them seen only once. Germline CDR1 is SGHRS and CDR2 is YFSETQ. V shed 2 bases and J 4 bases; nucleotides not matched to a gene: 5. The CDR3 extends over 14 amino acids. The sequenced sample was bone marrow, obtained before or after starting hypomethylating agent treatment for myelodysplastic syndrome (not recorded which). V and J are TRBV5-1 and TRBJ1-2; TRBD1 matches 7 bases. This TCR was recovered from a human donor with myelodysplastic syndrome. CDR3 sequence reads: CASSFGTASYGYTF. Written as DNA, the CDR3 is TGCGCCAGCAGCTTCGGGACAGCGAGCTATGGCTACACCTTC.